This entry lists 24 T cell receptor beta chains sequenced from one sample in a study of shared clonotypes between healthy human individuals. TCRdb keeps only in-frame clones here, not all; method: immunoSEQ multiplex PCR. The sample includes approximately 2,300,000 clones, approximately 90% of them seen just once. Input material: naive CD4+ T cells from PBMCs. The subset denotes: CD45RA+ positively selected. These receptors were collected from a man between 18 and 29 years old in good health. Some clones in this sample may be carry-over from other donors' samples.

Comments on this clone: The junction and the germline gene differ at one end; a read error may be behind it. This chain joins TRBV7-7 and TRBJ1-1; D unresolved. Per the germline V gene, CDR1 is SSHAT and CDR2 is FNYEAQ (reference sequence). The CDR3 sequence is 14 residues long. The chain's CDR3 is CASSLGGLNTEAFF. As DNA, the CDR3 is TGTGCCAGCAGCTTAGGAGGGTTGAATACTGAAGCTTTCTTT.

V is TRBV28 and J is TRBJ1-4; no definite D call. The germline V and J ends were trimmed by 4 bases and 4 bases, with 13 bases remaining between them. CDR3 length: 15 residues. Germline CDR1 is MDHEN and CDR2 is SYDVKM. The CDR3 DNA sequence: TGTGCCAGCAGTTCTCAGAACCCGGGTAATGAAAAACTGTTTTTT. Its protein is CASSSQNPGNEKLFF. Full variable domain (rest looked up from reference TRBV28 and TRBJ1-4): DVKVTQSSRYLVKRTGEKVFLECVQDMDHENMFWYRQDPGLGLRLIYFSYDVKMKEKGDIPEGYSVSREKKERFSLILESASTNQTSMYLCASSSQNPGNEKLFFGSGTQLSVL.

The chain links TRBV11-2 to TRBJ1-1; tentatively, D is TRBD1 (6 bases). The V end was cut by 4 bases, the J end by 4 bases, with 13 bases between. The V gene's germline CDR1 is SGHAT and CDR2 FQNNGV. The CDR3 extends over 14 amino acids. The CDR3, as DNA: TGTGCCAGCAGCTCAGTTACACAGGGCACTGAAGCTTTCTTT. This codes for CASSSVTQGTEAFF.

The CDR3 sequence: CAGAHGNQPQHF. For the CDR3, the DNA is TGTGCCGGCGCACATGGCAATCAGCCCCAGCATTTT. V and J are TRBV7-9 and TRBJ1-5; D ambiguous. The CDR3 runs to 12 residues. CDR1 is SEHNR, CDR2 FQNEAQ, per germline (reference sequence). V lost 11 bases to trimming and J lost 2 bases, with 10 bases between them.

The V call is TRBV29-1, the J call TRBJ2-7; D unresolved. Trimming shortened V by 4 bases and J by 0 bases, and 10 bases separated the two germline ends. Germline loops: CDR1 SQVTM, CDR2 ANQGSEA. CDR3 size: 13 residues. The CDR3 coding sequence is TGCAGCGTTGTAGAGCAGAGCTCCTACGAGCAGTACTTC. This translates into CSVVEQSSYEQYF.

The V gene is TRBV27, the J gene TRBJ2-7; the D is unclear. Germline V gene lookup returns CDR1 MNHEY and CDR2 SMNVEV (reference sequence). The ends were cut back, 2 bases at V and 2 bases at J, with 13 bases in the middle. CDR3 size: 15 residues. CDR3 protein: CASSLASRRAYEQYF. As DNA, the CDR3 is TGTGCCAGCAGTTTAGCTTCCCGCCGGGCCTACGAGCAGTACTTC.

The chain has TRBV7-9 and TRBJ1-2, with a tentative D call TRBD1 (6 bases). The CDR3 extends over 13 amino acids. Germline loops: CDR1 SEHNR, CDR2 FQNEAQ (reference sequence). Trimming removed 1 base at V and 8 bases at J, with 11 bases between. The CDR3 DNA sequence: TGTGCCAGCAGCTTAGATGGGGGCGACGGCTACACCTTC. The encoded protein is CASSLDGGDGYTF.

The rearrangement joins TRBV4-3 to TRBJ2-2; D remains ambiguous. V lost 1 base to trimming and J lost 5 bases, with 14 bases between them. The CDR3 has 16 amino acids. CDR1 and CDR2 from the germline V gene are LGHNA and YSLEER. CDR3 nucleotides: TGCGCCAGCAGCCAAGTGGTCCCGACCATGACCGGGGAGCTGTTTTTT. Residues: CASSQVVPTMTGELFF.

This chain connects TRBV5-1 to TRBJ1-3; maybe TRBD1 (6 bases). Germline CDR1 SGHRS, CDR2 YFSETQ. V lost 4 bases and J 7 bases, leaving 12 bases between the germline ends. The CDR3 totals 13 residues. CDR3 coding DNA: TGCGCCAGCAGCGCGACAGGAACGAACACCATATATTTT. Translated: CASSATGTNTIYF.

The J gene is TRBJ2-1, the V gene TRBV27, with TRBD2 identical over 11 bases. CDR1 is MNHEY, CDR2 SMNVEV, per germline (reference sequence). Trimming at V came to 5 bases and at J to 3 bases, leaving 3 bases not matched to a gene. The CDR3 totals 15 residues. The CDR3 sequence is CASSVAGGNYNEQFF. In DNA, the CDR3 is TGTGCCAGCAGTGTAGCGGGAGGGAACTACAATGAGCAGTTCTTC.

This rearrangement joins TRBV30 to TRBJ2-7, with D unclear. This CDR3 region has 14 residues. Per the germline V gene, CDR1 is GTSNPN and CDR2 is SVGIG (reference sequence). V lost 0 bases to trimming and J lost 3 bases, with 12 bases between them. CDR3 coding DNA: TGTGCCTGGAGTGTAATACAGTATAACTACGAGCAGTACTTC. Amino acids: CAWSVIQYNYEQYF.

For the CDR3, the DNA is TGTGCCAGCAGCCGCGTCCGGGGCCAGAATCAGCCCCAGCATTTT. Translating it yields CASSRVRGQNQPQHF. The chain is built from TRBV7-2 and TRBJ1-5, with D possibly being TRBD1 (5 bases). The CDR3 is 15 residues long. Germline CDR1 SGHTA, CDR2 FQGNSA. The germline V and J ends were trimmed by 5 bases and 4 bases, with 15 bases remaining between them.

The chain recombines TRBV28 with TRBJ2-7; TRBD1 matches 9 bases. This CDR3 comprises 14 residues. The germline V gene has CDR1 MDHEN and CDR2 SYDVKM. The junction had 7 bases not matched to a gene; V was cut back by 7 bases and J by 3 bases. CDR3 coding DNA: TGTGCCAGCAACCTACCGGGACAGGGCTACGAGCAGTACTTC. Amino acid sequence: CASNLPGQGYEQYF.

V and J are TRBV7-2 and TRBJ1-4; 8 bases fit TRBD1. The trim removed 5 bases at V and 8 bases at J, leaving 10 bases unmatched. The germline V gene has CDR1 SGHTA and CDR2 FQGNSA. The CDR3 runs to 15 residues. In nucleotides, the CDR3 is TGTGCCAGCAGCGGGCGGACAGGGTTCGGGGAAAAACTGTTTTTT. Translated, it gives CASSGRTGFGEKLFF. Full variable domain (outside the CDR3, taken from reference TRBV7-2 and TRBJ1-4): GAGVSQSPSNKVTEKGKDVELRCDPISGHTALYWYRQSLGQGLEFLIYFQGNSAPDKSGLPSDRFSAERTGGSVSTLTIQRTQQEDSAVYLCASSGRTGFGEKLFFGSGTQLSVL.

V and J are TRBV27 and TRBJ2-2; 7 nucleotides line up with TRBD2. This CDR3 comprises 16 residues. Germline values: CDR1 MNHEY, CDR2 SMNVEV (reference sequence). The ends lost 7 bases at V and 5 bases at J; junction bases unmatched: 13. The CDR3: CASKTGAGERTGELFF. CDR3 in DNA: TGTGCCAGCAAAACCGGGGCGGGGGAGAGAACCGGGGAGCTGTTTTTT.

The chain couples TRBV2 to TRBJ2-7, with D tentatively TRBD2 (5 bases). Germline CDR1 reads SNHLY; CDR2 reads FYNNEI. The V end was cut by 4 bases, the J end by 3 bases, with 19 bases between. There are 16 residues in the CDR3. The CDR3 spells CASSVGRAEVGYEQYF. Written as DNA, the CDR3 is TGTGCCAGCAGTGTTGGGCGCGCGGAGGTAGGCTACGAGCAGTACTTC.

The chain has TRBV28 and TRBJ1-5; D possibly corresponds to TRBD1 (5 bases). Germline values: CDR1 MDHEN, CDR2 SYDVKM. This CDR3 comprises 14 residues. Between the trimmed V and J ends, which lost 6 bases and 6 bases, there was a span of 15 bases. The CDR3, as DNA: TGTGCCAGCAGCCGCTGGGGGGATACTCAGCCCCAGCATTTT. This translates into CASSRWGDTQPQHF.

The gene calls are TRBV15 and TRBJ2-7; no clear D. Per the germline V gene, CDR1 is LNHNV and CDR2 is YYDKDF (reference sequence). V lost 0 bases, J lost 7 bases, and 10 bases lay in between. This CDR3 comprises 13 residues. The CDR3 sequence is CATSRDRLGEQYF. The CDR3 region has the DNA TGTGCCACCAGCAGAGACAGGTTGGGTGAGCAGTACTTC.

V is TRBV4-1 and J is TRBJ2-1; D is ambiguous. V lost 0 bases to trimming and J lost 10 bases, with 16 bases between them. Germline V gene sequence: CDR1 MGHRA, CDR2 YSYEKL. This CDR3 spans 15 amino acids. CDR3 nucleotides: TGCGCCAGCAGCCAAGATCCCGGCCAGGAAATCGAGCAGTTCTTC. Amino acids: CASSQDPGQEIEQFF.

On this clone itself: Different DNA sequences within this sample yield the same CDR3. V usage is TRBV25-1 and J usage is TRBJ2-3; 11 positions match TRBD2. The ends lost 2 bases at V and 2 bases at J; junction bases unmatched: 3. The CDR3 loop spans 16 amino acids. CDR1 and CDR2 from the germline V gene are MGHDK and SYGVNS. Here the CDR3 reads CASSEGTSGYTDTQYF. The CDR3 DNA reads TGTGCCAGCAGTGAAGGGACTAGCGGTTACACAGATACGCAGTATTTT.

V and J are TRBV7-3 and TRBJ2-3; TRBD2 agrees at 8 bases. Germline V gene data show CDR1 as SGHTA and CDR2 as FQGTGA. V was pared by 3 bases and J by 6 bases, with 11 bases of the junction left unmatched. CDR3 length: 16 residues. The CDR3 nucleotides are TGTGCCAGCAGCTTCCCGGGGGCGGGAGGCTCGGATACGCAGTATTTT. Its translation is CASSFPGAGGSDTQYF.

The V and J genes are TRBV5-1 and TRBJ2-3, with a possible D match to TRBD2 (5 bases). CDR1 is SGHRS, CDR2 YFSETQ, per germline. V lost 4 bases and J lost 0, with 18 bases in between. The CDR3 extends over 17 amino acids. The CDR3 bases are TGCGCCAGCAGCCCTAGCCTCCTTGCGCCAAGCACAGATACGCAGTATTTT. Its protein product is CASSPSLLAPSTDTQYF.

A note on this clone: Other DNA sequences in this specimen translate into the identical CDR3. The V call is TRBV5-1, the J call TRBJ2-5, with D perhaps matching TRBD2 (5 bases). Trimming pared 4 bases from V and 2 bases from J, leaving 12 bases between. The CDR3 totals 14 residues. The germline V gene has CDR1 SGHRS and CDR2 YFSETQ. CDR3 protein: CASSLTSSQETQYF. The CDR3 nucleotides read TGCGCCAGCAGCCTTACTAGTTCTCAAGAGACCCAGTACTTC.

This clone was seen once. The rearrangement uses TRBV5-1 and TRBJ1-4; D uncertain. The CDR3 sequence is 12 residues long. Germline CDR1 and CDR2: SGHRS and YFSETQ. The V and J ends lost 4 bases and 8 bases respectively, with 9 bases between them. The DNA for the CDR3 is TGCGCCAGCAGCCGGAAAGGCGAAAAACTGTTTTTT. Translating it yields CASSRKGEKLFF.